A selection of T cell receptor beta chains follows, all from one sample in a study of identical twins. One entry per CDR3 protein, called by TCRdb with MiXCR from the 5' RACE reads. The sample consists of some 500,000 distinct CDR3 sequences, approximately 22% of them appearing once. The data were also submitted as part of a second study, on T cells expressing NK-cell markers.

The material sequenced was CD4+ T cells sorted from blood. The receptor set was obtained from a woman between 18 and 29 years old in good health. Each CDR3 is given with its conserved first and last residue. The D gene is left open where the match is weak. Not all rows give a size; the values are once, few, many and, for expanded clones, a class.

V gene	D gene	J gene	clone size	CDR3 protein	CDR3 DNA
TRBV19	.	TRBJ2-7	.	CASTNRGQGKYEQYF	TGTGCCAGTACCAATCGAGGCCAGGGCAAGTACGAGCAGTACTTC
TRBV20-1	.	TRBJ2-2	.	CSAMGGGATGELFF	TGCAGTGCTATGGGAGGGGGCGCCACCGGGGAGCTGTTTTTT
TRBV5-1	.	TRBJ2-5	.	CASSSRPYQETQYF	TGCGCCAGCAGCTCCCGACCGTACCAAGAGACCCAGTACTTC
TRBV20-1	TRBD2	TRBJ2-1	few	CSAFDPLGGVEEQFF	TGCAGTGCCTTCGACCCTTTGGGGGGGGTGGAGGAGCAGTTCTTC
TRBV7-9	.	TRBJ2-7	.	CASSLVLQGSYEQYF	TGTGCCAGCAGCCTAGTCCTACAGGGTTCCTACGAGCAGTACTTC
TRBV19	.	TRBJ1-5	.	CASSTDRINQPQHF	TGTGCCAGTAGTACTGACAGGATTAATCAGCCCCAGCATTTT
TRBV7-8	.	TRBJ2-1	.	CASRKTPPHEQFF	TGTGCCAGCAGGAAAACCCCCCCACATGAGCAGTTCTTC
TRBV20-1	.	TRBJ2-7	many	CSARVSIWGSPEQYF	TGCAGTGCTAGAGTTTCGATTTGGGGTTCTCCCGAGCAGTACTTC
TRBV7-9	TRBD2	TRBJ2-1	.	CASNVAGGYEQFF	TGTGCCAGCAACGTCGCGGGAGGGTATGAGCAGTTCTTC
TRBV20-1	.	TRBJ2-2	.	CSARGGGNGELFF	TGCAGTGCTAGAGGAGGCGGGAACGGGGAGCTGTTTTTT
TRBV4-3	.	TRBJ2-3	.	CASSQDLLRDTQYF	TGCGCCAGCAGCCAAGATCTGTTGAGAGATACGCAGTATTTT
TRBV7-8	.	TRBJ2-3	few	CASSLDRRDTQYF	TGTGCCAGCAGCTTGGACAGAAGAGATACGCAGTATTTT
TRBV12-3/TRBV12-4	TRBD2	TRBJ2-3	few	CASSKTSSWSDTQYF	TGTGCCAGCAGCAAGACTAGCTCCTGGTCGGATACGCAGTATTTT
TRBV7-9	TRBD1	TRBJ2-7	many	CASSLGQGVHEQYF	TGTGCCAGCAGCCTTGGACAGGGGGTCCACGAGCAGTACTTC
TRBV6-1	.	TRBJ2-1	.	CASKGGVYNEQFF	TGTGCCAGCAAAGGAGGAGTCTACAATGAGCAGTTCTTC
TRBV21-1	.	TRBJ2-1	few	CASSWDPHEQFF	TGTGCCAGCAGCTGGGATCCACATGAGCAGTTCTTC
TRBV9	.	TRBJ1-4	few	CASSLDLKDEKLFF	TGTGCCAGCAGCCTGGACCTAAAGGATGAAAAACTGTTTTTT
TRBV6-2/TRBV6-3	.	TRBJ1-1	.	CASSYGRAEAFF	TGTGCCAGCAGTTACGGGAGGGCTGAAGCTTTCTTT
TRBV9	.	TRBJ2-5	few	CASSGGNQETQYF	TGTGCCAGCAGCGGGGGGAACCAAGAGACCCAGTACTTC
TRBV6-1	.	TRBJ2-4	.	CASSHPEGGGKNIQYF	TGTGCCAGCAGTCATCCGGAGGGGGGTGGCAAAAACATTCAGTACTTC
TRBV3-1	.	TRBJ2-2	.	CACSQTVGNTGELFF	TGTGCCTGCAGCCAGACAGTGGGAAACACCGGGGAGCTGTTTTTT
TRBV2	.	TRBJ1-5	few	CASSGRGGDQPQHF	TGTGCCAGCAGCGGGAGAGGGGGTGACCAGCCCCAGCATTTT
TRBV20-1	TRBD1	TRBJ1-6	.	CSARAGTGKSPLHF	TGCAGTGCTAGGGCTGGGACAGGGAAATCACCCCTCCACTTT
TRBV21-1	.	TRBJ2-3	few	CASSKGWGQGGRTDTQYF	TGTGCCAGCAGCAAAGGTTGGGGGCAAGGGGGCCGCACAGATACGCAGTATTTT
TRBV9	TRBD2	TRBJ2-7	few	CASSPPGSGGTYEQYF	TGTGCCAGCAGCCCCCCAGGGAGCGGGGGGACCTACGAGCAGTACTTC
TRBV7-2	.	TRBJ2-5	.	CASSTYWGETQYF	TGTGCCAGCAGCACCTACTGGGGGGAGACCCAGTACTTC
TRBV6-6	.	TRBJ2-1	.	CASRYRVEGEQFF	TGTGCCAGCAGATACAGGGTCGAGGGTGAGCAGTTCTTC
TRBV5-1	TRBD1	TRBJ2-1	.	CASSLPQGTGGEQFF	TGCGCCAGCAGCCTACCCCAAGGGACAGGGGGTGAGCAGTTCTTC
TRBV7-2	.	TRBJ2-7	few	CASSSPGDNYEQYF	TGTGCCAGCAGCTCGCCAGGGGACAACTACGAGCAGTACTTC
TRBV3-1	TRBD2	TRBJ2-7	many	CASSHRTSAYEQYF	TGTGCCAGCAGCCACCGGACTAGCGCCTACGAGCAGTACTTC
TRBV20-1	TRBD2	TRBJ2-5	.	CSARELTSRETQYF	TGCAGTGCTAGAGAACTGACTAGCCGGGAGACCCAGTACTTC
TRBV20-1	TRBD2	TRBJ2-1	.	CSARDKLAGTLYNEQFF	TGCAGTGCTAGAGATAAACTAGCGGGGACACTCTACAATGAGCAGTTCTTC
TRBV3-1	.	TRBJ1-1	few	CASSQVNSNTEAFF	TGTGCCAGCAGCCAAGTCAACAGTAACACTGAAGCTTTCTTT
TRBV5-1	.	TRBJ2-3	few	CASSNRLDRISYTQYF	TGCGCCAGCAGCAACCGACTAGACCGGATTTCATATACGCAGTATTTT
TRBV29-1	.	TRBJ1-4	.	CSVENGAGEKLFF	TGCAGCGTTGAAAACGGGGCAGGTGAAAAACTGTTTTTT
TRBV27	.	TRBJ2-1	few	CASTRSGRNEQFF	TGTGCCAGCACCCGATCAGGCAGAAATGAGCAGTTCTTC
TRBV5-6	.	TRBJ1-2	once	CASSLLKNGYTF	TGTGCCAGCAGCTTGTTGAAGAATGGCTACACCTTC
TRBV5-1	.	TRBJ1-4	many	CASSSGTDLFF	TGCGCCAGCAGCTCCGGGACGGACCTGTTTTTT
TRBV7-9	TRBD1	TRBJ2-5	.	CASSIRTGPGETQYF	TGTGCCAGCAGCATCCGGACAGGGCCGGGAGAGACCCAGTACTTC
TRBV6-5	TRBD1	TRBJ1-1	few	CASSYSLDRGDTEAFF	TGTGCCAGCAGTTACTCGCTCGACAGGGGAGACACTGAAGCTTTCTTT
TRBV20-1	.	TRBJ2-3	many	CSAHQGNTQYF	TGCAGTGCTCACCAGGGTAATACGCAGTATTTT
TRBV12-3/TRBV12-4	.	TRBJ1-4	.	CASSLEGMVGKLFF	TGTGCCAGCAGTTTAGAAGGGATGGTCGGAAAACTGTTTTTT
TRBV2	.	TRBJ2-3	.	CASGDAGLVTQYF	TGTGCCAGCGGTGACGCTGGCTTAGTTACGCAGTATTTT
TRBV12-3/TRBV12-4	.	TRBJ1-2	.	CASTANGAGNYGYTF	TGTGCCAGCACCGCAAACGGAGCCGGTAACTATGGCTACACCTTC
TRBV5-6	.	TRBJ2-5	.	CASSFWGIGTQYF	TGTGCCAGCAGCTTCTGGGGAATAGGGACCCAGTACTTC
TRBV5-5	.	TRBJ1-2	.	CASSPPGVVGYTF	TGTGCCAGCAGTCCACCCGGGGTGGTGGGCTACACCTTC
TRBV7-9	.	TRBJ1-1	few	CASSPGRRANTEAFF	TGTGCCAGCAGCCCCGGCAGGAGGGCGAACACTGAAGCTTTCTTT
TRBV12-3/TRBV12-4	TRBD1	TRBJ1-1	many	CASSLSDRVSFF	TGTGCCAGCAGTTTGTCGGACAGGGTGTCTTTCTTT
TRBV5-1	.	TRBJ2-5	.	CASSLLEIQYF	TGCGCCAGCAGCTTGCTAGAGATCCAGTACTTC
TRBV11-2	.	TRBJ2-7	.	CASSLDPPQGGDYEQYF	TGTGCCAGCAGCTTAGATCCCCCCCAGGGGGGAGACTACGAGCAGTACTTC
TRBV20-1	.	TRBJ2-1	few	CSASFHEQFF	TGCAGTGCTAGTTTTCATGAGCAGTTCTTC
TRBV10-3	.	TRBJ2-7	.	CAINWQADSYEQYF	TGTGCCATCAATTGGCAGGCCGACTCCTACGAGCAGTACTTC
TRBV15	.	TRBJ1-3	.	CATGSPHSGNTIYF	TGTGCCACCGGGAGTCCTCACTCTGGAAACACCATATATTTT
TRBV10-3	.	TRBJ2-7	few	CAISESRLRSSYEQYF	TGTGCCATCAGTGAGTCGAGACTAAGGAGCTCCTACGAGCAGTACTTC